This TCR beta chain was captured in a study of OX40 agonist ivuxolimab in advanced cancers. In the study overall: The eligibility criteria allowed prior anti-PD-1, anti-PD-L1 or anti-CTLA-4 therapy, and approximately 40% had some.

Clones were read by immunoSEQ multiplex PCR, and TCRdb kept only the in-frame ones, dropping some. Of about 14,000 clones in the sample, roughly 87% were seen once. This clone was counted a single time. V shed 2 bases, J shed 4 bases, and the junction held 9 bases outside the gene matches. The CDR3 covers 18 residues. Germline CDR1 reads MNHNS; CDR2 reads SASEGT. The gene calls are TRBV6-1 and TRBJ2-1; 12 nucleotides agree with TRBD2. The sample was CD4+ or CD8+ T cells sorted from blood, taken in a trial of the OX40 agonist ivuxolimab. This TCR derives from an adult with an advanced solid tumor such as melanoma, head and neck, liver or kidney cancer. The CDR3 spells CASSEKPFTSGGYNEQFF. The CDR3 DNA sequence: TGTGCCAGCAGTGAAAAGCCTTTCACTAGCGGGGGGTACAATGAGCAGTTCTTC.